The 26 T cell receptor beta chains given below trace back to one sample, sequenced in a study of OX40 agonist ivuxolimab in advanced cancers. Assay used: immunoSEQ multiplex PCR; TCRdb lists only in-frame clones, some missing. The sample records over 40,000 clones, 70% to 90% being singletons. This specimen consisted of CD4+ or CD8+ T cells sorted from blood, obtained in a trial of the OX40 agonist ivuxolimab. The source of these receptors is an adult with an advanced solid tumor such as melanoma, head and neck, liver or kidney cancer.

The chain uses TRBV19 and TRBJ2-1; 9 bases align to TRBD2. This CDR3 region has 13 residues. J lost 9 bases, V lost 4 bases, and 4 bases had no gene match. Per germline, CDR1 LNHDA and CDR2 SQIVND (reference sequence). The DNA of the CDR3 is TGTGCCAGTAGTACGGGGACTAGCACTGAGCAGTTCTTC. Translation: CASSTGTSTEQFF.

The chain recombines TRBV7-2 with TRBJ2-1, with D tentatively TRBD2 (5 bases). V was clipped by 4 bases and J by 4 bases, with 8 bases between them. Germline CDR1 is SGHTA and CDR2 is FQGNSA. The CDR3 loop spans 13 amino acids. CDR3 DNA sequence: TGTGCCAGCAGCTGGCGGAGGTACAATGAGCAGTTCTTC. It encodes CASSWRRYNEQFF. The complete variable domain, with remaining parts taken from reference TRBV7-2 and TRBJ2-1, reads GAGVSQSPSNKVTEKGKDVELRCDPISGHTALYWYRQSLGQGLEFLIYFQGNSAPDKSGLPSDRFSAERTGGSVSTLTIQRTQQEDSAVYLCASSWRRYNEQFFGPGTRLTVL.

The chain is built from TRBV5-1 and TRBJ1-5, with a tentative D call TRBD1 (6 bases). The CDR3 is 14 amino acids. V was shortened by 1 base and J by 7 bases, with 12 bases between the two germline ends. The germline V gene has CDR1 SGHRS and CDR2 YFSETQ. CDR3 in amino acids: CASSLRSGEQPQHF. The CDR3 nucleotides read TGCGCCAGCAGCTTGAGGTCAGGGGAACAGCCCCAGCATTTT.

This clone was picked up one time. The chain recombines TRBV5-1 with TRBJ2-2; possibly TRBD2 for D (5 bases). Deletions cut 4 bases from V and 1 base from J, with 20 bases between. Germline V CDR1 and CDR2: SGHRS, YFSETQ. CDR3 size: 18 residues. CDR3 sequence reads: CASSPGWVQRLNTGELFF. The CDR3 DNA reads TGCGCCAGCAGCCCCGGTTGGGTCCAGCGGCTGAACACCGGGGAGCTGTTTTTT.

This chain uses TRBV4-2 with TRBJ2-7; tentative D call: TRBD2 (6 bases). The V and J ends lost 4 bases and 6 bases respectively, with 16 bases between them. The CDR3 contains 14 residues. Per germline, CDR1 LGHNA and CDR2 YNFKEQ. The CDR3 loop reads CASSLTTVTSEQYF. CDR3 nucleotide sequence: TGTGCCAGCAGCCTCACTACCGTGACTAGCGAGCAGTACTTC.

This clone was seen only once. The chain carries TRBV19 and TRBJ2-6; D might be TRBD1 (5 bases). Trimming cost V 3 bases and J 4 bases, with 16 bases left between them. CDR1 is LNHDA, CDR2 SQIVND, per germline (reference sequence). This CDR3 region has 17 residues. CDR3 in amino acids: CASSIWQGMGGANVLTF. The CDR3 DNA follows: TGTGCCAGTAGTATCTGGCAGGGAATGGGAGGGGCCAACGTCCTGACTTTC.

The chain combines TRBV13 with TRBJ2-1; 10 bases are shared with TRBD2. Germline CDR1 reads PRHDT; CDR2 reads FYEKMQ (reference sequence). The CDR3 has 14 amino acids. After removal of 8 bases from V and 5 bases from J, the junction contained 6 bases not matched to a gene. The CDR3 DNA reads as TGTGCCAGCGGACTAGCGGATGGGAACAATGAGCAGTTCTTC. Its translation: CASGLADGNNEQFF.

About this clone: At the DNA level, this CDR3 is encoded by other sequences in the same sample as well. This chain connects TRBV5-1 to TRBJ2-5; D is ambiguous. This CDR3 region has 14 residues. The V gene lost 0 bases and the J gene lost 2 bases, with 8 bases spanning the gap. Germline V CDR1 and CDR2: SGHRS, YFSETQ. The CDR3 bases are TGCGCCAGCAGCTTGGGTCGCGGACAAGAGACCCAGTACTTC. The encoded protein is CASSLGRGQETQYF.

This clone was seen a few times. V usage is TRBV30 and J usage is TRBJ1-2; D is possibly TRBD1 (5 bases). V was trimmed by 2 bases and J by 5 bases, leaving 15 bases between them. Germline V gene data show CDR1 as GTSNPN and CDR2 as SVGIG (reference sequence). The CDR3 loop spans 14 amino acids. CDR3 sequence reads: CAWSRGPRGYGYTF. The DNA for the CDR3 is TGTGCCTGGAGTCGGGGACCTCGCGGGTATGGCTACACCTTC. The complete variable domain, with remaining parts taken from reference TRBV30 and TRBJ1-2, reads SQTIHQWPATLVQPVGSPLSLECTVEGTSNPNLYWYRQAAGRGLQLLFYSVGIGQISSEVPQNLSASRPQDRQFILSSKKLLLSDSGFYLCAWSRGPRGYGYTFGSGTRLTVV.

This clone has a single count. This same CDR3 is encoded by further DNA sequences in the sample. The chain carries TRBV9 and TRBJ2-3; the D is unclear. CDR1 and CDR2 (germline): SGDLS, YYNGEE. With 2 bases removed from V and 1 base from J, the gap between germline ends came to 8 bases. CDR3 length: 14 amino acids. The CDR3 is CASSVTLGTDTQYF. CDR3 nucleotide sequence: TGTGCCAGCAGCGTCACGCTCGGCACAGATACGCAGTATTTT.

V is TRBV4-3 and J is TRBJ1-2; perhaps TRBD1 as D (5 bases). This CDR3 comprises 14 residues. Trimming removed 2 bases at V and 7 bases at J, with 14 bases between. Germline V lookup: CDR1 LGHNA, CDR2 YSLEER. CDR3 nucleotide sequence: TGCGCCAGCAGCCAAAACGGGGGGTTAGCTGGCTACACCTTC. It is translated as CASSQNGGLAGYTF.

V and J are TRBV16 and TRBJ1-4, with TRBD1 as a possible D gene (5 bases). This CDR3 has 15 amino acids. V was clipped by 0 bases and J by 4 bases, with 9 bases between them. Germline lookup yields CDR1 KGHSY and CDR2 FQNENV. The CDR3 here is CASSQSSRVNEKLFF. The CDR3 bases are TGTGCCAGCAGCCAATCGAGCAGGGTTAATGAAAAACTGTTTTTT.

The chain uses TRBV5-1 and TRBJ1-6; D perhaps matches TRBD1 (5 bases). Trimming left V 0 bases short and J 1 base short, with 11 bases between. Germline values: CDR1 SGHRS, CDR2 YFSETQ. This CDR3 comprises 17 residues. The CDR3 reads CASSLDQGGSYNSPLHF. In DNA form, the CDR3 reads TGCGCCAGCAGCTTGGATCAGGGTGGTTCCTATAATTCACCCCTCCACTTT.

CDR3 sequence (DNA): TGTGCCATCAGTGTTCTAGCGGGAGGTTTACAAGAGACCCAGTACTTC. Residues: CAISVLAGGLQETQYF. The chain uses TRBV10-3 and TRBJ2-5; 11 nucleotides line up with TRBD2. CDR1 is ENHRY and CDR2 is SYGVKD in the germline V gene. There are 16 residues in the CDR3. The V segment lost 4 bases and the J segment 2 bases; nucleotides outside the gene matches: 6.

The chain has TRBV6-1 and TRBJ1-3, with a weak D call TRBD1 (5 bases). This CDR3 has 17 residues. The V end lost 0 bases, the J end lost 0 bases, and 12 bases lay between the germline ends. The V gene's germline CDR1 is MNHNS and CDR2 SASEGT. The CDR3 loop reads CASSEAHGGSSGNTIYF. The CDR3 DNA is TGTGCCAGCAGTGAAGCCCACGGGGGAAGCTCTGGAAACACCATATATTTT.

This chain connects TRBV30 to TRBJ2-1; 12 bases are a match to TRBD2. This CDR3 is 15 amino acids long. CDR1 and CDR2 from the germline V gene are GTSNPN and SVGIG (reference sequence). The trim removed 1 base at V and 7 bases at J, leaving 5 bases unmatched. Here the CDR3 DNA reads TGTGCCTGGAGTGGGACTAGCGGGGTTCAAAATGAGCAGTTCTTC. It yields the protein CAWSGTSGVQNEQFF.

In its sample, this clone was seen a few times. The chain has TRBV20-1 and TRBJ1-1; possible D gene TRBD1, 5 bases. The CDR3 totals 11 residues. Per the germline V gene, CDR1 is DFQATT and CDR2 is SNEGSKA (reference sequence). With 5 bases removed from V and 10 bases from J, the gap between germline ends came to 14 bases. The CDR3 DNA is TGCAGTGCTCCAGGGAATTCGGGAGCTTTCTTT. The encoded protein is CSAPGNSGAFF.

A few counts support this clone. This chain links TRBV5-1 with TRBJ2-1, with no clear D. Trimming left V 3 bases short and J 2 bases short, with 9 bases between. Germline V gene data show CDR1 as SGHRS and CDR2 as YFSETQ. This CDR3 comprises 14 residues. Here the CDR3 reads CASSYDVTYNEQFF. CDR3 DNA: TGCGCCAGCAGCTACGATGTCACCTACAATGAGCAGTTCTTC.

In the case of this clone: The same CDR3 can be traced to other DNA sequences in this sample. J is TRBJ1-2 and V is TRBV6-1, with a weak D call TRBD1 (6 bases). The CDR3 consists of 12 residues. The germline gives CDR1 MNHNS, CDR2 SASEGT. Trimming left V 9 bases short and J 2 bases short, with 10 bases between. Here the CDR3 reads CASTGTNYGYTF. Here the CDR3 DNA reads TGTGCCAGTACCGGGACAAACTATGGCTACACCTTC.

This chain joins TRBV9 and TRBJ1-1; D is ambiguous. Trimming left V 3 bases short and J 2 bases short, with 14 bases between. The germline gives CDR1 SGDLS, CDR2 YYNGEE. The CDR3 is 15 residues long. CDR3 amino acids: CASSAPGGRNTEAFF. The CDR3 coding sequence is TGTGCCAGCAGCGCCCCGGGAGGAAGAAACACTGAAGCTTTCTTT. The entire variable domain, with the rest obtained from reference TRBV9 and TRBJ1-1, is as follows: DSGVTQTPKHLITATGQRVTLRCSPRSGDLSVYWYQQSLDQGLQFLIQYYNGEERAKGNILERFSAQQFPDLHSELNLSSLELGDSALYFCASSAPGGRNTEAFFGQGTRLTVV.

V usage is TRBV6-5 and J usage is TRBJ1-4; TRBD1 might be the D (5 bases). CDR1 and CDR2 from the germline V gene are MNHEY and SVGAGI. The V end lost 0 bases, the J end lost 7 bases, and 12 bases lay between the germline ends. There are 15 residues in the CDR3. The CDR3 sequence: CASSYSYGGSEKLFF. CDR3 DNA: TGTGCCAGCAGTTACTCCTATGGGGGTAGTGAAAAACTGTTTTTT.

The rearrangement uses TRBV18 and TRBJ2-1; D may correspond to TRBD1 or TRBD2 (5 bases each). Germline V gives CDR1 KGHSH, CDR2 LQKENI. The CDR3 is made up of 16 amino acids. V lost 0 bases and J lost 4, with 13 bases in between. CDR3 amino acids: CASSPPSRGLYNEQFF. CDR3 sequence (DNA): TGTGCCAGCTCACCACCGTCCCGGGGCCTTTACAATGAGCAGTTCTTC.

This chain uses TRBV27 with TRBJ1-6; D is uncertain. Trimming took off 6 bases at V and 1 base at J, with 13 bases between the two ends. This CDR3 has 16 amino acids. Germline CDR1 and CDR2: MNHEY and SMNVEV (reference sequence). As DNA, the CDR3 is TGTGCCAGCAGCTCAGCTTCATCGTCCTATAATTCACCCCTCCACTTT. Amino acids: CASSSASSSYNSPLHF.

This chain's CDR3 is CASSLNPGSSYEQYF. The CDR3 region has the DNA TGTGCCAGCAGCTTAAATCCGGGGTCGTCTTACGAGCAGTACTTC. The chain couples TRBV11-2 to TRBJ2-7, with D perhaps matching TRBD2 (5 bases). CDR3 length: 15 residues. CDR1 and CDR2 from the germline V gene are SGHAT and FQNNGV. Trimming left V 2 bases short and J 4 bases short, with 15 bases between.

This chain links TRBV9 with TRBJ2-7, with a tentative D call TRBD2 (8 bases). The CDR3 is 15 amino acids. Germline V gene lookup returns CDR1 SGDLS and CDR2 YYNGEE. Between the trimmed V and J ends, which lost 4 bases and 2 bases, there was a span of 16 bases. CDR3: CASSPRGDRPYEQYF. The CDR3 bases are TGTGCCAGCAGCCCGCGGGGGGACAGACCCTACGAGCAGTACTTC.

This clone has a single count. J is TRBJ1-5 and V is TRBV27; D uncertain. This CDR3 is built from 11 residues. Trimming removed 10 bases at V and 7 bases at J, with 11 bases between. Germline CDR1 MNHEY, CDR2 SMNVEV (reference sequence). The CDR3 region is CATGYRQPQHF. The CDR3 DNA is TGTGCCACCGGTTATCGGCAGCCCCAGCATTTT.